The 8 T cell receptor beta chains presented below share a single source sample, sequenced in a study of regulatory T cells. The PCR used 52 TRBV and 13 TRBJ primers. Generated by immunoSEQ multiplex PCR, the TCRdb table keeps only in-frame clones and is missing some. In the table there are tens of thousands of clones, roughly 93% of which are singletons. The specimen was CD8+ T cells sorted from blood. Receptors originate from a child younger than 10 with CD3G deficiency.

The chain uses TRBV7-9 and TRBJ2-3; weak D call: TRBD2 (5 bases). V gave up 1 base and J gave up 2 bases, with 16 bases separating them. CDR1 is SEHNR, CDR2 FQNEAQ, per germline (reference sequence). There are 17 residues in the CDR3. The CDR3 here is CASSLGWDSATTDTQYF. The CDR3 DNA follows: TGTGCCAGCAGCTTAGGGTGGGATAGCGCCACCACAGATACGCAGTATTTT.

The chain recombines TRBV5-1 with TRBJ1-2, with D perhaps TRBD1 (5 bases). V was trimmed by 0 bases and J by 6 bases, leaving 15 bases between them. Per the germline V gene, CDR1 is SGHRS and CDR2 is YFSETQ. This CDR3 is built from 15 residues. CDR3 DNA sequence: TGCGCCAGCAGCTTGGGGCCAGGGAAACAACATGGCTACACCTTC. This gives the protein CASSLGPGKQHGYTF.

The chain's CDR3 is CASSLGGGYEQYF. The CDR3 bases are TGTGCCAGCAGCTTAGGAGGAGGGTACGAGCAGTACTTC. This rearrangement joins TRBV7-8 to TRBJ2-7, with D perhaps TRBD2 (6 bases). This CDR3 has 13 residues. The germline gives CDR1 SGHVS, CDR2 FQNEAQ. Trimming pared 1 base from V and 4 bases from J, leaving 8 bases between.

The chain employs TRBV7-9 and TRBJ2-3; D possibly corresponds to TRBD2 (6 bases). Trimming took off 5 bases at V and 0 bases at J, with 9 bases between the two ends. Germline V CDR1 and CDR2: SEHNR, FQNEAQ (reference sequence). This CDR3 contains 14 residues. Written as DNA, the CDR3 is TGTGCCAGCAGCGGGAGCGGGAGCACAGATACGCAGTATTTT. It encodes CASSGSGSTDTQYF.

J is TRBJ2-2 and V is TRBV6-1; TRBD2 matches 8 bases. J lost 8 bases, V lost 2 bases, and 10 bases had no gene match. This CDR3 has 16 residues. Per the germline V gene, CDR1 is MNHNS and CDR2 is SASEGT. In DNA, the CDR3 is TGTGCCAGCAGTGAATGGACCTCGGTAGCGGGAGGGGAGCTGTTTTTT. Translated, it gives CASSEWTSVAGGELFF.

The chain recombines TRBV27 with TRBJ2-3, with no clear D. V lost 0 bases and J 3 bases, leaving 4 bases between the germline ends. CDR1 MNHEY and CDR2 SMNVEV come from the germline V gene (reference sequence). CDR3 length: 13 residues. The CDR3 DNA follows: TGTGCCAGCAGTTTATCGGGTACAGATACGCAGTATTTT. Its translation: CASSLSGTDTQYF.

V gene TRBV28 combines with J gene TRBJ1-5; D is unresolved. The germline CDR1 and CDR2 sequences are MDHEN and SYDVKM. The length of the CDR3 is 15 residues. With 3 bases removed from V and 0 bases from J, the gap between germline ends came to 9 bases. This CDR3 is CASSFDENSNQPQHF. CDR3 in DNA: TGTGCCAGCAGTTTCGACGAGAATAGCAATCAGCCCCAGCATTTT.

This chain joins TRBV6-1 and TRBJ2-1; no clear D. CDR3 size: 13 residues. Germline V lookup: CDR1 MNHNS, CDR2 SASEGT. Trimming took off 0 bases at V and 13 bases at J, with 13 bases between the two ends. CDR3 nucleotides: TGTGCCAGCAGTGAAGCGTCGTGGGCTAGACAGTTCTTC. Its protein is CASSEASWARQFF.